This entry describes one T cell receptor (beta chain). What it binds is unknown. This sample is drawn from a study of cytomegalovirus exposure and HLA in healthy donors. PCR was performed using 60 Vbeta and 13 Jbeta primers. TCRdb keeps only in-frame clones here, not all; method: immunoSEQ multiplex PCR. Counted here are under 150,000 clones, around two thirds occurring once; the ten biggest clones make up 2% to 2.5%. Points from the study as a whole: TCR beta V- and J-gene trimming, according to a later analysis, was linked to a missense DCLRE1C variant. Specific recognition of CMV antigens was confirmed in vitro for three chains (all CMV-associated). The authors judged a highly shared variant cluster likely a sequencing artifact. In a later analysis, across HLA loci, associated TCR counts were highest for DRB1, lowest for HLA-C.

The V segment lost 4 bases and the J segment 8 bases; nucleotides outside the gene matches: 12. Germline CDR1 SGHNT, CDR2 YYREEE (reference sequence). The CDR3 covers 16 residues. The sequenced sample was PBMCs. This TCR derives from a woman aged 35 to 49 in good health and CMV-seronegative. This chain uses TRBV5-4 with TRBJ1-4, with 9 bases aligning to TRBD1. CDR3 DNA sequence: TGTGCCAGCAGCACGGGGACAGGGCGGTTTGGGGAAAAACTGTTTTTT. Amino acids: CASSTGTGRFGEKLFF.